Included here is one T cell receptor (beta chain) sequence, with context. Its cognate antigen is unknown. A much larger clonotype is one base distant, so this may be a read error. CDR1 SGHVS and CDR2 FNYEAQ come from the germline V gene. The CDR3 sequence is 14 residues long. This entry is derived from a study of molecular identifiers for immune sequencing clone quantification. General study points: Should identical TCR molecules share a barcode, the sizes of highly expanded clones could be underestimated.

Investigators produced naive CD8 libraries from 20,000 to 1,000,000 sorted cells, drawing on 10%, 30% or 50% RNA. Bulk TCR libraries used previously described methods and listed TCR primers. TCRdb redid the calling of the PCR reads with MiXCR, one entry per CDR3 protein. The repertoire holds 250,000 to 350,000 distinct CDR3 sequences, about a fifth seen once, with about 0.81% in the top ten. The rearrangement links TRBV7-6 to TRBJ2-2; D is perhaps TRBD2 (5 bases). The TCR sequence derives from a human donor in good health. Some libraries in this study had Jurkat cell RNA spiked in. The sequencing sample was made of naive CD8+ T cells from blood, with Jurkat cell RNA spiked in. Subset defined: FACS-sorted CD8+CD4-CCR7+CD45RA+ naive T cells. The DNA of the CDR3 is TGTGCCAGCAGCTTAGAGGGAAACACCGGGGAGCTGGTTTTT. Translating gives CASSLEGNTGELVF.